This TCR beta chain was recorded in a study of cytomegalovirus exposure and HLA in healthy donors. Vbeta (60) and Jbeta (13) primers were used in the PCR. TCRdb's copy holds only in-frame clones and misses some; the assay was immunoSEQ multiplex PCR. Of some 200,000 clones in the sample, roughly an eighth were seen once. Germline CDR1 reads MNHEY; CDR2 reads SMNVEV (reference sequence). V dropped 6 bases and J dropped 7 bases, with 12 bases sitting between them. The CDR3 runs to 13 residues. V usage is TRBV27 and J usage is TRBJ1-4; D gene unclear. The receptor comes from a man aged 45 to 65 in good health and CMV-seropositive. The source material was PBMCs. CDR3: CASSPRGGEKLFF. In DNA form, the CDR3 reads TGTGCCAGCAGCCCCCGGGGAGGTGAAAAACTGTTTTTT.